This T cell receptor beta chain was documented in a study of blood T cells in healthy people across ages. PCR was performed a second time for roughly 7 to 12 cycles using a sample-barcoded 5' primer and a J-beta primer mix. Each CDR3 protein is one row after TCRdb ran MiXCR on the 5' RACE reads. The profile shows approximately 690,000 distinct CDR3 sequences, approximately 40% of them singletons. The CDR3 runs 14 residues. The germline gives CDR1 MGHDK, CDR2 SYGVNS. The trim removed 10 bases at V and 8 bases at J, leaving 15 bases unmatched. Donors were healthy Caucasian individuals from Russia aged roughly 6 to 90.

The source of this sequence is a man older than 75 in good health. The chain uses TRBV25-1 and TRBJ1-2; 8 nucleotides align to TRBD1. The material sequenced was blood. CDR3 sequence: CATTATGAVNGYTF. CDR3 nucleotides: TGTGCCACCACTGCGACAGGGGCAGTAAACGGCTACACCTTC.